A single sample gave rise to the 16 T cell receptor beta chains below, sequenced in a study of T-cell reconstitution after alpha-beta-depleted transplantation in children. Unique molecular identifiers were incorporated during preparation of the TCRbeta library. TCRdb ran MiXCR on the PCR reads and lists one entry per CDR3 protein. This table has some 600,000 distinct CDR3 sequences, approximately 17% appearing once. The sequences come from PBMCs from the stem cell graft donor, collected from the stem cell graft. These receptors were collected from a human donor who donated a stem cell graft to a child with acute myeloid leukemia.

This clonotype has at least ten counts. The chain carries TRBV29-1 and TRBJ1-3, with a weak D call TRBD1 (5 bases). V lost 8 bases and J 0 bases, leaving 14 bases between the germline ends. Germline V CDR1 and CDR2: SQVTM, ANQGSEA. The CDR3 extends over 14 amino acids. For the CDR3, the DNA is TGCAGCTTCCGGGACTCGAGCTCTGGAAACACCATATATTTT. Encoded protein: CSFRDSSSGNTIYF.

The rearrangement uses TRBV10-3 and TRBJ2-7; 12 bases align to TRBD2. The germline V gene encodes CDR1 ENHRY and CDR2 SYGVKD. CDR3 size: 14 residues. The junction had 3 bases not matched to a gene; V was cut back by 6 bases and J by 3 bases. CDR3 loop: CAISPGLAGYEQYV. CDR3 sequence (DNA): TGTGCCATCAGCCCGGGACTAGCGGGCTACGAGCAGTACGTC.

V gene TRBV28 combines with J gene TRBJ1-1, with no clear D. This CDR3 spans 12 amino acids. The V end was cut by 7 bases, the J end by 1 base, with 7 bases between. Looked up from germline, CDR1 is MDHEN and CDR2 is SYDVKM. The CDR3 sequence is CASITRNTEAFF. CDR3 coding DNA: TGTGCCAGCATCACAAGGAACACTGAAGCTTTCTTT.

Many counts were recorded for this clonotype. CDR3: CSARETGTGPQHF. The CDR3, as DNA: TGCAGTGCTAGAGAGACAGGGACAGGGCCCCAGCATTTT. The rearrangement joins TRBV20-1 to TRBJ1-5, with 8 bases that match TRBD1. There are 13 residues in the CDR3. Germline CDR1 reads DFQATT; CDR2 reads SNEGSKA (reference sequence). Trimming cost V 0 bases and J 9 bases; bases outside gene matches: 4.

This clonotype was seen repeatedly, ten times or more. The rearrangement uses TRBV12-3 or TRBV12-4 and TRBJ1-2; D not certain. The CDR3 extends over 13 amino acids. Trimming shortened V by 6 bases and J by 1 base, and 9 bases separated the two germline ends. The DNA of the CDR3 is TGTGCCAGCAGCCTTGACTTTAACTATGGCTACACCTTC. Encoded protein: CASSLDFNYGYTF.

At least ten counts were recorded for this clonotype. The V call is TRBV5-6, the J call TRBJ2-7; D unclear. Between the trimmed V and J ends, which lost 4 bases and 1 base, there was a span of 9 bases. The CDR3 is made up of 13 amino acids. In germline, CDR1 is SGHDT, CDR2 YYEEEE. The DNA for the CDR3 is TGTGCCAGCAGCAGGCAATTTTCCTACGAGCAGTACTTC. Protein product: CASSRQFSYEQYF.

This clonotype was seen repeatedly, ten times or more. The chain combines TRBV20-1 with TRBJ2-1; the D gene is possibly TRBD2 (5 bases). Trimming cost V 3 bases and J 2 bases, with 8 bases left between them. The CDR3 is 13 residues long. CDR1 is DFQATT and CDR2 is SNEGSKA in the germline V gene (reference sequence). DNA for the CDR3: TGCAGTGCTAGTGCCGGGGCCTACAATGAGCAGTTCTTC. Amino acid sequence: CSASAGAYNEQFF.

This clonotype came up many times. This sequence joins TRBV20-1 and TRBJ2-3, with 13 bases identical to TRBD2. V shed 5 bases and J 0 bases; nucleotides not matched to a gene: 11. The CDR3 covers 18 residues. Germline CDR1 is DFQATT and CDR2 is SNEGSKA (reference sequence). CDR3 coding DNA: TGCAGTGCTGGGGGACTAGCGGGGAGGGATACTAGCACAGATACGCAGTATTTT. Encoded protein: CSAGGLAGRDTSTDTQYF.

Only a few counts were recorded for this clonotype. The chain is built from TRBV5-1 and TRBJ2-1, with TRBD2 matching 14 bases. The V and J ends lost 4 bases and 1 base, in that order; junction bases with no gene match: 4. This CDR3 is built from 17 residues. Looked up from germline, CDR1 is SGHRS and CDR2 is YFSETQ. The CDR3 here is CASSQGTSGGSYNEQFF. The CDR3 DNA sequence: TGCGCCAGCAGCCAAGGGACTAGCGGGGGTTCCTACAATGAGCAGTTCTTC.

This clonotype was counted many times. The CDR3 nucleotides are TGCAGCGTTTCCGACGGGACCTCTGGAAACACCATATATTTT. Its protein is CSVSDGTSGNTIYF. The chain couples TRBV29-1 to TRBJ1-3; D may be TRBD1 (5 bases). Germline-derived CDR1 and CDR2 are SQVTM and ANQGSEA. Trimming shortened V by 5 bases and J by 0 bases, and 11 bases separated the two germline ends. The CDR3 covers 14 residues.

This clonotype showed up just a few times. The chain links TRBV20-1 to TRBJ1-1; possibly TRBD1 for D (6 bases). Trimming took 3 bases from V and 7 from J, leaving 15 bases between them. Germline V gives CDR1 DFQATT, CDR2 SNEGSKA (reference sequence). The CDR3 has 13 amino acids. Here the CDR3 reads CSARLGGPHEAFF. The DNA for the CDR3 is TGCAGTGCTAGGTTAGGGGGACCCCATGAAGCTTTCTTT.

V and J are TRBV27 and TRBJ2-1; D perhaps matches TRBD1 (6 bases). CDR1 MNHEY and CDR2 SMNVEV come from the germline V gene (reference sequence). The CDR3 is made up of 15 amino acids. V shed 4 bases and J shed 5 bases, with 15 bases lying between them. This chain's CDR3 is CASSWETGPHNEQFF. CDR3 sequence (DNA): TGTGCCAGCAGTTGGGAGACAGGTCCCCACAATGAGCAGTTCTTC.

This clonotype was recorded many times. The chain employs TRBV7-6 and TRBJ1-5, with D unclear. This CDR3 is 13 amino acids long. CDR1 and CDR2 (germline): SGHVS, FNYEAQ. V was clipped by 1 base and J by 7 bases, with 8 bases between them. The CDR3 DNA reads TGTGCCAGCAGCTTAGAGGCGAGGCAGCCCCAGCATTTT. Translation gives CASSLEARQPQHF.

This clonotype has a handful of counts. The chain links TRBV12-3 or TRBV12-4 to TRBJ1-4; TRBD1 matches at 9 bases. This CDR3 region has 16 residues. V trimming: 7 bases; J trimming: 7 bases; junction bases outside the gene matches: 13. The CDR3 DNA sequence: TGTGCCAGCACCATTTGGATGACAGGGGGAAGTGAAAAACTGTTTTTT. This sequence encodes CASTIWMTGGSEKLFF.

Ten or more counts support this clonotype. V and J are TRBV15 and TRBJ2-3; 7 bases are shared with TRBD1. The ends lost 0 bases at V and 1 base at J; junction bases unmatched: 4. CDR3 length: 16 residues. CDR1 is LNHNV, CDR2 YYDKDF, per germline (reference sequence). The CDR3 loop is CATSRERGHGTDTQYF. The CDR3, as DNA: TGTGCCACCAGCAGAGAGAGGGGGCATGGCACAGATACGCAGTATTTT.

The chain has TRBV7-9 and TRBJ2-6; D could derive from TRBD1 or TRBD2 (5 bases each). Trimming cost V 6 bases and J 0 bases, with 12 bases left between them. CDR1 is SEHNR, CDR2 FQNEAQ, per germline (reference sequence). CDR3 length: 16 residues. The CDR3 loop is CASSGAGSSGANVLTF. The CDR3 nucleotides are TGTGCCAGCAGTGGGGCAGGGAGCTCTGGGGCCAACGTCCTGACTTTC.